This record looks at one T cell receptor beta chain sequence and its context. Its target is unknown. This sample was taken from a study of shared clonotypes between healthy human individuals. Overall study results and limits: Unshared clonotypes carried lower generation probabilities than those common to all four donors.

The data were produced by immunoSEQ multiplex PCR, yet TCRdb's version contains in-frame clones alone and is incomplete. The table shows approximately 2.4 million clones, with around 95% occurring only once. It was into CD45RA+ naive and CD45RA-negative memory subsets that the CD4+ cells were split. Germline V gene data show CDR1 as SGHDT and CDR2 as YYEEEE. V lost 3 bases, J lost 1 base, and 16 bases lay in between. This CDR3 has 16 amino acids. The sequencing input was naive CD4+ T cells sorted from blood. Subset reported: CD45RA+ positively selected. The V call is TRBV5-6, the J call TRBJ1-1; D ambiguous. This receptor was identified in a man younger than 30 in good health. The chain's CDR3 is CASSSLLDGKNTEAFF. CDR3 nucleotide sequence: TGTGCCAGCAGCTCCTTATTAGACGGGAAGAACACTGAAGCTTTCTTT. The complete variable domain, with remaining parts taken from reference TRBV5-6 and TRBJ1-1, reads DAGVTQSPTHLIKTRGQQVTLRCSPKSGHDTVSWYQQALGQGPQFIFQYYEEEERQRGNFPDRFSGHQFPNYSSELNVNALLLGDSALYLCASSSLLDGKNTEAFFGQGTRLTVV.